This passage covers 27 T cell receptor beta chains from one sample sequenced in a study of cytomegalovirus exposure and HLA in healthy donors. Primers for the PCR totalled 60 Vbeta and 13 Jbeta. Libraries were prepared by immunoSEQ multiplex PCR; TCRdb keeps only in-frame clonotypes and omits some of them. Among more than 60,000 clones listed, roughly 72% were seen once. Sequencing was performed on PBMCs. The receptor set was obtained from a man aged 40-55 years in good health and CMV-seropositive.

The J gene is TRBJ2-1, the V gene TRBV10-2; a possible D gene is TRBD1 (6 bases). CDR1 is WSHSY and CDR2 is SAAADI in the germline V gene. Trimming took 2 bases from V and 9 from J, leaving 8 bases between them. This CDR3 region has 12 residues. This CDR3 reads CASSEGGSEQFF. Written as DNA, the CDR3 is TGCGCCAGCAGTGAGGGGGGCAGTGAGCAGTTCTTC.

This clone was seen only once. The chain links TRBV7-9 to TRBJ2-5, with unresolved D. The length of the CDR3 is 14 residues. Trimming left V 3 bases short and J 4 bases short, with 12 bases between. Per the germline V gene, CDR1 is SEHNR and CDR2 is FQNEAQ (reference sequence). CDR3 in DNA: TGTGCCAGCAGCTTTGCGACATTTGCAGAGACCCAGTACTTC. Residues: CASSFATFAETQYF.

This clone has a handful of counts. The chain recombines TRBV19 with TRBJ2-7, with 10 positions matching TRBD2. V was clipped by 4 bases and J by 6 bases; unmatched bases: 9. This CDR3 comprises 15 residues. Germline V gives CDR1 LNHDA, CDR2 SQIVND (reference sequence). The CDR3 is CASSTLAGKVGEQYF. In DNA, the CDR3 is TGTGCCAGTAGTACACTAGCGGGGAAAGTCGGCGAGCAGTACTTC.

The chain couples TRBV18 to TRBJ2-6, with 8 nucleotides matching TRBD2. Per germline, CDR1 KGHSH and CDR2 LQKENI. The CDR3 is made up of 18 amino acids. The V segment lost 6 bases and the J segment 2 bases; nucleotides outside the gene matches: 12. The CDR3 here is CASSHRTGLVPGANVLTF. In DNA, the CDR3 is TGTGCCAGCTCGCACCGGACGGGACTAGTTCCTGGGGCCAACGTCCTGACTTTC.

This chain joins TRBV5-1 and TRBJ1-1; D is undetermined. The CDR3 runs 14 residues. Germline V CDR1 and CDR2: SGHRS, YFSETQ. V was clipped by 1 base and J by 1 base, with 8 bases between them. CDR3 nucleotides: TGCGCCAGCAGCTTGTTGGCAGGGAACACTGAAGCTTTCTTT. This sequence encodes CASSLLAGNTEAFF.

The chain employs TRBV15 and TRBJ1-4, with D maybe TRBD1 (6 bases). Looked up from germline, CDR1 is LNHNV and CDR2 is YYDKDF (reference sequence). There are 14 residues in the CDR3. The germline V and J ends were trimmed by 5 bases and 7 bases, with 14 bases remaining between them. The CDR3 loop is CATSRTARGEKLFF. CDR3 bases: TGTGCCACCAGCCGGACAGCGAGGGGTGAAAAACTGTTTTTT.

As DNA, the CDR3 is TGCGCCAGCAGCACCGGACTAGCGGGAGAAGTCCTTACAGATACGCAGTATTTT. Translated: CASSTGLAGEVLTDTQYF. This chain joins TRBV5-1 and TRBJ2-3, with 13 bases matching TRBD2. The junction had 11 bases not matched to a gene; V was cut back by 4 bases and J by 3 bases. Germline-derived CDR1 and CDR2 are SGHRS and YFSETQ. CDR3 length: 18 amino acids.

CDR3 sequence: CASSLSDVASGGETQYF. CDR3 bases: TGTGCCAGCAGCTTAAGCGATGTCGCTAGCGGGGGAGAGACCCAGTACTTC. The chain links TRBV7-3 to TRBJ2-5; 10 positions agree with TRBD2. V lost 1 base, J lost 4 bases, and 9 bases stayed unmatched. CDR1 SGHTA and CDR2 FQGTGA come from the germline V gene. The CDR3 extends over 17 amino acids.

The chain employs TRBV10-3 and TRBJ1-5, with D maybe TRBD1 (6 bases). Germline V gene data show CDR1 as ENHRY and CDR2 as SYGVKD. This CDR3 is 13 amino acids long. Trimming took 11 bases from V and 5 from J, leaving 16 bases between them. The chain's CDR3 is CAAHAGEHQPQHF. The DNA of the CDR3 is TGTGCCGCACACGCAGGGGAGCATCAGCCCCAGCATTTT.

The chain links TRBV2 to TRBJ2-3; no clear D gene. Trimming cost V 7 bases and J 6 bases, with 11 bases left between them. Germline CDR1 SNHLY, CDR2 FYNNEI. The CDR3 covers 12 residues. The CDR3 loop is CASTSQLDTQYF. CDR3 coding DNA: TGTGCCAGCACCTCACAGTTGGATACGCAGTATTTT.

The chain carries TRBV20-1 and TRBJ2-7; D is undetermined. Trimming shortened V by 2 bases and J by 2 bases, and 4 bases separated the two germline ends. The CDR3 runs 11 residues. Germline V gene data show CDR1 as DFQATT and CDR2 as SNEGSKA (reference sequence). CDR3 in DNA: TGCAGTGCTAGATCAGCCTACGAGCAGTACTTC. It codes for CSARSAYEQYF.

The chain couples TRBV19 to TRBJ2-1; 13 bases agree with TRBD2. The length of the CDR3 is 18 residues. V dropped 7 bases and J dropped 0; count of bases not matched to a gene: 9. CDR1 LNHDA and CDR2 SQIVND come from the germline V gene (reference sequence). The CDR3 protein is CASIRTSGGLSSYNEQFF. For the CDR3, the DNA is TGTGCCAGTATCCGGACTAGCGGGGGCTTGAGCTCCTACAATGAGCAGTTCTTC.

V is TRBV6-5 and J is TRBJ2-7; D may be TRBD2 (5 bases). The CDR3 has 11 amino acids. Trimming left V 10 bases short and J 3 bases short, with 10 bases between. Germline loops: CDR1 MNHEY, CDR2 SVGAGI. The CDR3 sequence is CATSGGYEQYF. CDR3 coding DNA: TGTGCCACCAGCGGTGGCTACGAGCAGTACTTC.

The V gene is TRBV5-1, the J gene TRBJ2-5, with TRBD2 as a possible D gene (6 bases). The J call may be mistaken, given a closer DNA end match to TRBJ2-7. Looked up from germline, CDR1 is SGHRS and CDR2 is YFSETQ. The CDR3 is 13 residues long. DNA for the CDR3: TGCGCCAGCGGAGGGACTCATGGAGCCGAGCAGTACTTC. This gives the protein CASGGTHGAEQYF.

The chain uses TRBV4-2 and TRBJ2-7; 7 positions agree with TRBD2. Per germline, CDR1 LGHNA and CDR2 YNFKEQ. V shed 0 bases and J 0 bases; nucleotides not matched to a gene: 8. The CDR3 covers 17 residues. The DNA of the CDR3 is TGTGCCAGCAGCCAAGAACTTCTAGCGGATAACTCCTACGAGCAGTACTTC. It is translated as CASSQELLADNSYEQYF.

This clone was recorded a few times. The rearrangement uses TRBV5-6 and TRBJ1-1; 8 bases map to TRBD1. V shed 2 bases and J 14 bases; nucleotides not matched to a gene: 8. This CDR3 spans 12 amino acids. CDR1 is SGHDT and CDR2 is YYEEEE in the germline V gene. This CDR3 reads CASSFKDRASFF. In DNA, the CDR3 is TGTGCCAGCAGCTTTAAGGACAGGGCGTCATTCTTT.

The chain links TRBV19 to TRBJ2-4; 7 bases line up with TRBD2. In germline, CDR1 is LNHDA, CDR2 SQIVND (reference sequence). The CDR3 runs 17 residues. Germline trimming cut 7 bases from V and 2 bases from J; bases unmatched to any gene: 14. The CDR3: CASMEIAGQASKNIQYF. CDR3 bases: TGTGCCAGTATGGAAATAGCGGGCCAGGCGTCCAAAAACATTCAGTACTTC. Variable domain in full (rest from reference TRBV19 and TRBJ2-4): DGGITQSPKYLFRKEGQNVTLSCEQNLNHDAMYWYRQDPGQGLRLIYYSQIVNDFQKGDIAEGYSVSREKKESFPLTVTSAQKNPTAFYLCASMEIAGQASKNIQYFGAGTRLSVL.

This clone was picked up one time. This chain links TRBV21-1 with TRBJ1-2. TRBV21-1 is labeled a pseudogene. The CDR3 length is 17 residues. This CDR3 is CASSKLSRLIPNYGYTF. The CDR3, as DNA: TGTGCCAGCAGCAAGCTTTCGCGTCTCATTCCTAACTATGGCTACACCTTC.

The J gene is TRBJ2-2, the V gene TRBV28; 8 nucleotides agree with TRBD1. The CDR3 totals 15 residues. Germline assignment: CDR1 MDHEN and CDR2 SYDVKM. Losses at the gene ends were 7 bases for V and 2 bases for J; bases not matched to a gene: 6. CDR3 residues: CASTSGQGNTGELFF. CDR3 bases: TGTGCCAGCACCTCCGGACAGGGAAACACCGGGGAGCTGTTTTTT.

V usage is TRBV6-1 and J usage is TRBJ1-1; 8 bases fit TRBD1. This CDR3 contains 13 residues. Germline values: CDR1 MNHNS, CDR2 SASEGT. Germline trimming cut 6 bases from V and 1 base from J; bases unmatched to any gene: 1. The chain's CDR3 is CASSDRGNTEAFF. The CDR3 bases are TGTGCCAGCAGCGACAGGGGGAACACTGAAGCTTTCTTT.

The chain recombines TRBV4-3 with TRBJ1-1; D is possibly TRBD1 (5 bases). The CDR3 is 15 residues long. CDR1 LGHNA and CDR2 YSLEER come from the germline V gene. V lost 0 bases and J lost 3, with 11 bases in between. The CDR3 DNA reads as TGCGCCAGCAGCCAAGATCCAGGGCAATACACTGAAGCTTTCTTT. This translates into CASSQDPGQYTEAFF.

The J gene is TRBJ1-3, the V gene TRBV13; D is possibly TRBD1 (6 bases). Germline-derived CDR1 and CDR2 are PRHDT and FYEKMQ (reference sequence). There are 15 residues in the CDR3. V was clipped by 4 bases and J by 2 bases, with 12 bases between them. The CDR3 region is CASSYNRDPGNTIYF. The CDR3 coding sequence is TGTGCCAGCAGCTACAACAGGGATCCTGGAAACACCATATATTTT.

CDR3 sequence reads: CASSDYTGTESTGELFF. DNA for the CDR3: TGTGCCAGCAGTGATTACACCGGGACAGAGTCCACCGGGGAGCTGTTTTTT. The genes are TRBV25-1 and TRBJ2-2; TRBD1 aligns across 7 bases. Unmatched junction bases numbered 11, after V lost 3 bases and J lost 4 bases. This CDR3 region has 17 residues. Germline V gives CDR1 MGHDK, CDR2 SYGVNS.

The chain is built from TRBV6-1 and TRBJ2-7; 12 bases map to TRBD2. The CDR3 has 15 residues. V lost 9 bases and J lost 0; bases outside the gene matches: 6. Germline-derived CDR1 and CDR2 are MNHNS and SASEGT. Here the CDR3 reads CASTTSGGYSYEQYF. The CDR3 DNA reads TGTGCCAGTACGACTAGCGGGGGATACTCCTACGAGCAGTACTTC.

This clone was seen only a few times. The chain joins TRBV19 to TRBJ1-2; 12 nucleotides align to TRBD1. V shed 6 bases, J shed 10 bases, and the junction held 6 bases outside the gene matches. CDR1 and CDR2 from the germline V gene are LNHDA and SQIVND (reference sequence). The CDR3 contains 13 residues. This CDR3 is CASRHRDRGLYTF. The CDR3 coding sequence is TGTGCCAGTAGACACCGGGACAGGGGGCTCTACACCTTC.

The chain couples TRBV30 to TRBJ2-7, with D possibly TRBD2 on 6 matching bases. Deletions cut 0 bases from V and 5 bases from J, with 11 bases between. This CDR3 region has 13 residues. Per germline, CDR1 GTSNPN and CDR2 SVGIG (reference sequence). The CDR3 loop reads CAWSVRRDDEQYF. CDR3 DNA: TGTGCCTGGAGTGTACGGAGGGATGACGAGCAGTACTTC. Looking up the rest from reference TRBV30 and TRBJ2-7 gives the full variable domain: SQTIHQWPATLVQPVGSPLSLECTVEGTSNPNLYWYRQAAGRGLQLLFYSVGIGQISSEVPQNLSASRPQDRQFILSSKKLLLSDSGFYLCAWSVRRDDEQYFGPGTRLTVT.

This clone has only a few counts. The chain combines TRBV7-9 with TRBJ1-2; maybe TRBD1 (5 bases). The ends were cut back, 3 bases at V and 6 bases at J, with 17 bases in the middle. In germline, CDR1 is SEHNR, CDR2 FQNEAQ (reference sequence). The CDR3 has 15 residues. The CDR3 here is CASSFQGSGEHGYTF. The CDR3 nucleotides read TGTGCCAGCAGCTTTCAGGGATCGGGTGAGCATGGCTACACCTTC.